This T cell receptor beta chain was profiled in a study of blood T cell repertoires in COVID-19. The V gene end was trimmed by 3 bases and the J gene end by 10 bases; junction bases not matched to a gene: 7. CDR3 length: 14 amino acids. The germline gives CDR1 SGHRS, CDR2 YFSETQ. Clinical histories supplied by participants themselves formed the basis of cohort assignment. The repertoire was sequenced with immunoSEQ multiplex PCR; TCRdb's copy has only in-frame clones and lacks some. The table records some 340,000 clones, around 87% of them present only once. The receptor comes from a woman under 40 who had recovered from COVID-19. This chain connects TRBV5-1 to TRBJ2-3, with 11 bases matching TRBD2. The sequenced sample was PBMCs or T cells enriched from blood (not recorded which). The CDR3 loop is CASSSGLAGEAQYF. For the CDR3, the DNA is TGCGCCAGCAGCTCCGGACTAGCGGGTGAGGCGCAGTATTTT.